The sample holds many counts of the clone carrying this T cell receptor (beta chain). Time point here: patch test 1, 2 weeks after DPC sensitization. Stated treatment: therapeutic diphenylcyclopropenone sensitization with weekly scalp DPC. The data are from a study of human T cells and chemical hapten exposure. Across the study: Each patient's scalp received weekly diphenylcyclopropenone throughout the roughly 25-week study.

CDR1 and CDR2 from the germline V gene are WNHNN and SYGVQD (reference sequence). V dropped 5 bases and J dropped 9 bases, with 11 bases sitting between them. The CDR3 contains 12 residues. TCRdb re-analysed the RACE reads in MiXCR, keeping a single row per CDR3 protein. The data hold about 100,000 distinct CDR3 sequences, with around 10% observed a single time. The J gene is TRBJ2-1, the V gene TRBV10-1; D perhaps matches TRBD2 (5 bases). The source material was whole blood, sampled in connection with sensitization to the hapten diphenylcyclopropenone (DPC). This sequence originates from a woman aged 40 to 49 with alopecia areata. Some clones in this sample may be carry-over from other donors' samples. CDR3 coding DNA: TGCGCCAGCAGTCGGGGATCAAGTGAGCAGTTCTTC. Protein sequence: CASSRGSSEQFF.